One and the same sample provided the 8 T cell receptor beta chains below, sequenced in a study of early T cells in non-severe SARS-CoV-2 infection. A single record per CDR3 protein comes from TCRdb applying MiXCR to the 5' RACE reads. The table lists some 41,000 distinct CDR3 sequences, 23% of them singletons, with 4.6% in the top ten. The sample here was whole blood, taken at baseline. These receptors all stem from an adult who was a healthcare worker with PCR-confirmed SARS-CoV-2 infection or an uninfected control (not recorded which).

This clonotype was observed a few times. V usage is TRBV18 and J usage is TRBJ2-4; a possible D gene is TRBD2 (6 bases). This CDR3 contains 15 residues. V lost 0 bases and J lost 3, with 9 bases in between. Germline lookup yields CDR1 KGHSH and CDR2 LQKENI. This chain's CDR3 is CASSPPSGFKNIQYF. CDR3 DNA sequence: TGTGCCAGCTCACCACCTAGCGGCTTCAAAAACATTCAGTACTTC.

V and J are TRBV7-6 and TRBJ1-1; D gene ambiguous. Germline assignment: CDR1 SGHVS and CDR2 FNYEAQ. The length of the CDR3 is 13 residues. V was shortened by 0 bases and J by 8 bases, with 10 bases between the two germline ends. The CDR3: CASSLAGRREAFF. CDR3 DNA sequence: TGTGCCAGCAGCTTAGCGGGGAGGAGAGAAGCTTTCTTT. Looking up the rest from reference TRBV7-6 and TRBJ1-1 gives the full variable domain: GAGVSQSPRYKVTKRGQDVALRCDPISGHVSLYWYRQALGQGPEFLTYFNYEAQQDKSGLPNDRFSAERPEGSISTLTIQRTEQRDSAMYRCASSLAGRREAFFGQGTRLTVV.

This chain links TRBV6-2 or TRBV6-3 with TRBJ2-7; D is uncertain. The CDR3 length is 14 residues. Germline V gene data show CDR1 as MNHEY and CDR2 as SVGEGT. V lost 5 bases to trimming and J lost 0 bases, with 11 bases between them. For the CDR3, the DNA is TGTGCCAGCAGTCGCGGATTGAGCTCCTACGAGCAGTACTTC. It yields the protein CASSRGLSSYEQYF.

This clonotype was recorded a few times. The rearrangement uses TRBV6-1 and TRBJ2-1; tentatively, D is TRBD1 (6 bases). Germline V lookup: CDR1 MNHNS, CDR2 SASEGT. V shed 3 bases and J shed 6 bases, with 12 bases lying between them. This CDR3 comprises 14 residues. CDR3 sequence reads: CASSDLLGGNEQFF. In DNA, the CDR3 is TGTGCCAGCAGTGATCTTCTAGGGGGCAATGAGCAGTTCTTC.

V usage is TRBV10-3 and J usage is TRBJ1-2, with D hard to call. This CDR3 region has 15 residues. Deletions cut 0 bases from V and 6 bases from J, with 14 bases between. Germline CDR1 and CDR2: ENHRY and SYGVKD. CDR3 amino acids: CAISESAGFADGYTF. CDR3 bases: TGTGCCATCAGTGAGTCTGCCGGGTTTGCGGATGGCTACACCTTC.

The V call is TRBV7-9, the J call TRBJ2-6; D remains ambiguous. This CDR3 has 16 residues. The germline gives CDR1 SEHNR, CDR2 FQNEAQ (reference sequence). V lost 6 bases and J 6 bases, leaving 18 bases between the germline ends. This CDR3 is CASSHSPISLANVLTF. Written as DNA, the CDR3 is TGTGCCAGCAGTCATAGTCCCATCAGTTTGGCCAACGTCCTGACTTTC.

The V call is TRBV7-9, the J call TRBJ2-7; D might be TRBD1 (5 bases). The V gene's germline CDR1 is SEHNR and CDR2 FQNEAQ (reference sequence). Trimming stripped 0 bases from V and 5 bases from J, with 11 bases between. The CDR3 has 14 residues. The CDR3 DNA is TGTGCCAGCAGCTTAGCGCAGGGAAGGAACGAGCAGTACTTC. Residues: CASSLAQGRNEQYF.

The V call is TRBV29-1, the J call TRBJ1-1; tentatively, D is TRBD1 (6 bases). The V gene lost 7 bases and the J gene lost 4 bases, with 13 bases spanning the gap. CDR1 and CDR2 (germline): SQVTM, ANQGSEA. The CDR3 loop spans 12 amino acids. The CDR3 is CSAQEGGTEAFF. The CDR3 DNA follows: TGCAGCGCCCAGGAGGGGGGCACTGAAGCTTTCTTT.